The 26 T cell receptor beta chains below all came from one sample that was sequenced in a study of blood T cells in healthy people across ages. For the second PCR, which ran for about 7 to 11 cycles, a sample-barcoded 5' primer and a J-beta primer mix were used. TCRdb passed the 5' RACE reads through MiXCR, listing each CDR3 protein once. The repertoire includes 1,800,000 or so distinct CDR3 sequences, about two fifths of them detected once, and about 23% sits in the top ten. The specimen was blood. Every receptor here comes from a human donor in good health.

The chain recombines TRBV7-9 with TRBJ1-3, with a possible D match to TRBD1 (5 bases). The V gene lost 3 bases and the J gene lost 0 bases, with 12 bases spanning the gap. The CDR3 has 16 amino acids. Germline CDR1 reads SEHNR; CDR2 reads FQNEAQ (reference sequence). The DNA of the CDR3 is TGTGCCAGCAGCTTGGACACACTGGGCTCTGGAAACACCATATATTTT. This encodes CASSLDTLGSGNTIYF.

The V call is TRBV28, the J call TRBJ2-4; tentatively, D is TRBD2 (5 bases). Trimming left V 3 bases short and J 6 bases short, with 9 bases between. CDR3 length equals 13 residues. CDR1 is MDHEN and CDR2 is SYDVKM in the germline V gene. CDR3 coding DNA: TGTGCCAGCAGTTTTTACGGACTAAACATTCAGTACTTC. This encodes CASSFYGLNIQYF.

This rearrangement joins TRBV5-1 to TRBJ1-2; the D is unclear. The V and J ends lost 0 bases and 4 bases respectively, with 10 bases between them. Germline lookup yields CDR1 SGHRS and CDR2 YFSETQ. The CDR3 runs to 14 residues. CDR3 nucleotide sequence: TGCGCCAGCAGCTTGGAGGTGGTCGCCTATGGCTACACCTTC. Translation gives CASSLEVVAYGYTF.

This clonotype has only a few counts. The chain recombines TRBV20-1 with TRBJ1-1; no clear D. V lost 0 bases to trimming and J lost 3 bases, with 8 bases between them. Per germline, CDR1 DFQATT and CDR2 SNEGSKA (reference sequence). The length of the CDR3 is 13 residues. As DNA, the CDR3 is TGCAGTGCTAGAGATGGACTGCACACTGAAGCTTTCTTT. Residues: CSARDGLHTEAFF.

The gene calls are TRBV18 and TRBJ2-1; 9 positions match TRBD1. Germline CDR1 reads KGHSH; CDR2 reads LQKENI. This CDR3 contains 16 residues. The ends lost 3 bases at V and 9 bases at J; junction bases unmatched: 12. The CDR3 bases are TGTGCCAGCTCACCTCGTACCGGGACAGGGAATAGTGAGCAGTTCTTC. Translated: CASSPRTGTGNSEQFF.

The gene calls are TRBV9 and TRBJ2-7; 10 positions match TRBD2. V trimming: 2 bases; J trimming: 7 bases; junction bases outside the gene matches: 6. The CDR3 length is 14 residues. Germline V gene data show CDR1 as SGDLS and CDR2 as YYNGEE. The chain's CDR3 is CASSVGSSGGEQYF. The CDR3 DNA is TGTGCCAGCAGCGTTGGCTCTAGCGGGGGTGAGCAGTACTTC.

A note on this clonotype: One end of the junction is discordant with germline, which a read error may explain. The CDR3 loop reads CTSSLRQITDTQYF. The CDR3 coding sequence is TGTACCAGCAGCTTACGACAGATCACAGATACGCAGTATTTT. The chain uses TRBV7-9 and TRBJ2-3, with a possible D match to TRBD1 (5 bases). This CDR3 spans 14 amino acids. The germline V gene has CDR1 SEHNR and CDR2 FQNEAQ (reference sequence).

In DNA, the CDR3 is TGTGCCAGCAGCTCATTGGGACAGGGGGCTGAAGCTTTCTTT. This sequence encodes CASSSLGQGAEAFF. The chain employs TRBV7-2 and TRBJ1-1, with TRBD1 matching 11 bases. Germline CDR1 and CDR2: SGHTA and FQGNSA. V was pared by 4 bases and J by 6 bases, with 4 bases of the junction left unmatched. This CDR3 comprises 14 residues. The full variable domain, in which reference TRBV7-2 and TRBJ1-1 provide the parts outside the CDR3, is GAGVSQSPSNKVTEKGKDVELRCDPISGHTALYWYRQSLGQGLEFLIYFQGNSAPDKSGLPSDRFSAERTGGSVSTLTIQRTQQEDSAVYLCASSSLGQGAEAFFGQGTRLTVV.

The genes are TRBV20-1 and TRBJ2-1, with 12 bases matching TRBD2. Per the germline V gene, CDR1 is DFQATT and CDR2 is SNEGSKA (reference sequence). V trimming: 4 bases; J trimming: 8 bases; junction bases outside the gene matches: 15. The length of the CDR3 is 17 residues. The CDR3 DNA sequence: TGCAGTGCTACCCCTAGCGGGGGGGCTTCGATCCTTGATGAGCAGTTCTTC. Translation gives CSATPSGGASILDEQFF.

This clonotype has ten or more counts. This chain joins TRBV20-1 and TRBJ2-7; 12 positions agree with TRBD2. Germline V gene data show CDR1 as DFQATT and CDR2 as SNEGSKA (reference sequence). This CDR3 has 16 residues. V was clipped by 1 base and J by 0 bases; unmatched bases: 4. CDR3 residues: CSARGTSGDSSYEQYF. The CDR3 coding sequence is TGCAGTGCTAGAGGGACTAGCGGGGATAGCTCCTACGAGCAGTACTTC.

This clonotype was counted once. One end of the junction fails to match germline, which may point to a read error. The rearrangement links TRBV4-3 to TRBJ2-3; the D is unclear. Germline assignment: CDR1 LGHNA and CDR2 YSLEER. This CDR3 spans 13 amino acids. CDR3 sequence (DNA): TGCGCCAGCGGCCAAGAATTGTATGATACGCAGTATTTT. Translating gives CASGQELYDTQYF.

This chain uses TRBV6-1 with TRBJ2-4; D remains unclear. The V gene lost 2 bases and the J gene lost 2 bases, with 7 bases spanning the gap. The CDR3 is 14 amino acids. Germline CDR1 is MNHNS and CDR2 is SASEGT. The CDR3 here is CASSEQTTKNIQYF. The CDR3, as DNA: TGTGCCAGCAGTGAACAGACAACCAAAAACATTCAGTACTTC.

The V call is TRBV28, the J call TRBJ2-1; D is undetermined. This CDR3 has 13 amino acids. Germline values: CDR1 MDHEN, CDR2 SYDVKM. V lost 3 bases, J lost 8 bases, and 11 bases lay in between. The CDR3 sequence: CASSFYETDEQFF. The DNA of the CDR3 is TGTGCCAGCAGTTTTTACGAAACGGATGAGCAGTTCTTC.

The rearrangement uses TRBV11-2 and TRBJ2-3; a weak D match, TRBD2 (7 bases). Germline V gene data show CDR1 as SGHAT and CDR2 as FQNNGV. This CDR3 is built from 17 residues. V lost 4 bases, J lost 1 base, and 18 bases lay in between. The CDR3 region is CASSSSRGAGGTDTQYF. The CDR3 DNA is TGTGCCAGCAGCTCCTCCCGGGGGGCAGGAGGCACAGATACGCAGTATTTT. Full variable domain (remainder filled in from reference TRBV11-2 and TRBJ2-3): EAGVAQSPRYKIIEKRQSVAFWCNPISGHATLYWYQQILGQGPKLLIQFQNNGVVDDSQLPKDRFSAERLKGVDSTLKIQPAKLEDSAVYLCASSSSRGAGGTDTQYFGPGTRLTVL.

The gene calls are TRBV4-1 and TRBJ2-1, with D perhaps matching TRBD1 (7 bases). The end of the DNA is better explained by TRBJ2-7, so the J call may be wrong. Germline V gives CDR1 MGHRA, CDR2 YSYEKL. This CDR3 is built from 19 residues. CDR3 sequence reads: CASSQDVAAGGISYNEQYF. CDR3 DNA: TGCGCCAGCAGCCAAGATGTGGCCGCAGGGGGGATATCCTACAATGAGCAGTACTTC.

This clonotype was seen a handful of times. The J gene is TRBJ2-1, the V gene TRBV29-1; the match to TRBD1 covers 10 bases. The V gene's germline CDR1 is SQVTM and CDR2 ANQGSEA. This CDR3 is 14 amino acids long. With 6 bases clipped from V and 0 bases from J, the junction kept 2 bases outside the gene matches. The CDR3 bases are TGCAGCGTCCGGGACAGGGGCTCCTACAATGAGCAGTTCTTC. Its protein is CSVRDRGSYNEQFF.

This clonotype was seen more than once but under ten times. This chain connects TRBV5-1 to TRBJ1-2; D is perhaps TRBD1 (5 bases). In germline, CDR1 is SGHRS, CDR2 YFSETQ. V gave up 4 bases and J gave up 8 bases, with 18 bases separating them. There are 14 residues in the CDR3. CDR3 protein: CASSPGQGLEGYTF. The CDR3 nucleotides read TGCGCCAGCAGCCCTGGGCAGGGCCTGGAGGGCTACACCTTC.

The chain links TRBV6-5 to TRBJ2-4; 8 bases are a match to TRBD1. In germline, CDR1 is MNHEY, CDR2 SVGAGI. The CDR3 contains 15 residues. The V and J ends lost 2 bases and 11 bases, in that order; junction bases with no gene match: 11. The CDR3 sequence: CASSYPRGLRDVQYF. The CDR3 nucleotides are TGTGCCAGCAGTTACCCCAGGGGGCTGCGCGACGTTCAGTACTTC.

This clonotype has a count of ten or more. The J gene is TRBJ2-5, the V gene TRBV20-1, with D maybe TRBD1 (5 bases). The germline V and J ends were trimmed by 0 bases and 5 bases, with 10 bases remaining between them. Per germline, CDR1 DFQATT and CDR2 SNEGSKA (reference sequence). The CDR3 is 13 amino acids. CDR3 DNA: TGCAGTGCTAGAGATTTAAGGGGCGAGACCCAGTACTTC. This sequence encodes CSARDLRGETQYF.

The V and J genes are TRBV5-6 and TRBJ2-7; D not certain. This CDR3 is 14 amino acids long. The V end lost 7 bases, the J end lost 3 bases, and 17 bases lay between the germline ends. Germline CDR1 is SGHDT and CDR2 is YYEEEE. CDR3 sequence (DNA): TGTGCCAGCGCCCTTCTTGCGGACGGCTACGAGCAGTACTTC. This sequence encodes CASALLADGYEQYF.

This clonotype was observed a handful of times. Here the CDR3 reads CATSRNVEGTDTQYF. CDR3 nucleotide sequence: TGTGCCACCAGCAGAAATGTTGAGGGTACAGATACGCAGTATTTT. This sequence joins TRBV15 and TRBJ2-3; maybe TRBD2 (5 bases). Germline V CDR1 and CDR2: LNHNV, YYDKDF (reference sequence). Trimming took off 2 bases at V and 3 bases at J, with 12 bases between the two ends. The CDR3 totals 15 residues.

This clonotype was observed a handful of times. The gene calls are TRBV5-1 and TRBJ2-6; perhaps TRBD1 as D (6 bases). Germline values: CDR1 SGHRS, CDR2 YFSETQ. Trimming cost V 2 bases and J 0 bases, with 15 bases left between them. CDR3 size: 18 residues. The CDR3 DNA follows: TGCGCCAGCAGCTTCGTCAGGGGCGGCCTCTCTGGGGCCAACGTCCTGACTTTC. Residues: CASSFVRGGLSGANVLTF.

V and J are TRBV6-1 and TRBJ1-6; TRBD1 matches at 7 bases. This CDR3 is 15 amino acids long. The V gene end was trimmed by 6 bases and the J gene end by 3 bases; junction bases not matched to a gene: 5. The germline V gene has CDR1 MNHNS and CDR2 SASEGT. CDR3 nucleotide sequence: TGTGCCAGCAGAGACAGGGCGGACTATAATTCACCCCTCCACTTT. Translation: CASRDRADYNSPLHF.

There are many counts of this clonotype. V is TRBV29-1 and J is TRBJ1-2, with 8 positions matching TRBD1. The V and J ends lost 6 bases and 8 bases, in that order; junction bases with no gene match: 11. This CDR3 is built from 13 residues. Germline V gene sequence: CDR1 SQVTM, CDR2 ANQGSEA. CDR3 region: CSVRNRQGSGYTF. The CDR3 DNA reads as TGCAGCGTGCGGAACCGACAGGGGAGCGGCTACACCTTC.

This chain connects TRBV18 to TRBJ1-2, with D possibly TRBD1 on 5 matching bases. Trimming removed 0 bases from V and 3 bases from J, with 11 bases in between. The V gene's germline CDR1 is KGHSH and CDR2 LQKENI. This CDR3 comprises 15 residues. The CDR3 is CASSPPRGEDYGYTF. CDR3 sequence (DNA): TGTGCCAGCTCACCACCGCGAGGGGAGGACTATGGCTACACCTTC. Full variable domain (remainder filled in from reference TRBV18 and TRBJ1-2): NAGVMQNPRHLVRRRGQEARLRCSPMKGHSHVYWYRQLPEEGLKFMVYLQKENIIDESGMPKERFSAEFPKEGPSILRIQQVVRGDSAAYFCASSPPRGEDYGYTFGSGTRLTVV.

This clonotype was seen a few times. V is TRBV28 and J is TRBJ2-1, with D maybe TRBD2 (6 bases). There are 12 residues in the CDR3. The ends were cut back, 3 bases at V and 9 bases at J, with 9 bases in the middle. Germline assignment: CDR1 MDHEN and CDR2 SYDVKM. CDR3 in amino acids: CASSFGGTEQFF. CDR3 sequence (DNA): TGTGCCAGCAGTTTTGGAGGGACTGAGCAGTTCTTC. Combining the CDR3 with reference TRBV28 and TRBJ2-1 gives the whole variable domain DVKVTQSSRYLVKRTGEKVFLECVQDMDHENMFWYRQDPGLGLRLIYFSYDVKMKEKGDIPEGYSVSREKKERFSLILESASTNQTSMYLCASSFGGTEQFFGPGTRLTVL.